The 24 T cell receptor beta chains reported below all come from one sample, sequenced in a study of cytomegalovirus exposure and HLA in healthy donors. Vbeta (60) and Jbeta (13) primers were used in the PCR. Data came from immunoSEQ multiplex PCR; TCRdb stores just in-frame clones and leaves some out. This table holds 200,000 to 250,000 clones, around 81% found once. What was sequenced was PBMCs. Receptor source: a woman in her sixties in good health and CMV-seropositive.

The sample holds a few counts of this clone. This sequence joins TRBV9 and TRBJ1-1; 7 positions match TRBD1. V lost 3 bases to trimming and J lost 1 base; unmatched junction nucleotides: 6. The CDR3 spans 15 residues. In germline, CDR1 is SGDLS, CDR2 YYNGEE. The CDR3 protein is CASSAPGTENTEAFF. As DNA, the CDR3 is TGTGCCAGCAGCGCCCCCGGGACAGAGAACACTGAAGCTTTCTTT.

The chain has TRBV7-6 and TRBJ1-3; no clear D. Germline CDR1 reads SGHVS; CDR2 reads FNYEAQ. Trimming shortened V by 5 bases and J by 2 bases, and 10 bases separated the two germline ends. CDR3 length: 14 residues. CDR3 amino acids: CASSPSRAGNTIYF. The CDR3 DNA reads as TGTGCCAGCAGCCCGTCGAGGGCTGGAAACACCATATATTTT.

This chain links TRBV28 with TRBJ2-1; tentative D call: TRBD2 (6 bases). This CDR3 region has 15 residues. Germline V gene lookup returns CDR1 MDHEN and CDR2 SYDVKM. The ends were cut back, 8 bases at V and 5 bases at J, with 19 bases in the middle. Here the CDR3 DNA reads TGTGCCAGCTCCCCCGCCCTAGCGCCCGACAATGAGCAGTTCTTC. This translates into CASSPALAPDNEQFF.

The chain uses TRBV5-1 and TRBJ2-1, with 10 nucleotides matching TRBD2. Unmatched junction bases numbered 5, after V lost 4 bases and J lost 4 bases. The CDR3 totals 15 residues. Germline V CDR1 and CDR2: SGHRS, YFSETQ. The DNA of the CDR3 is TGCGCCAGCAGCCTTGGGACTAGCGTATACAATGAGCAGTTCTTC. Its protein is CASSLGTSVYNEQFF.

V and J are TRBV19 and TRBJ2-1; TRBD1 matches 7 bases. This CDR3 has 15 amino acids. Germline V gene lookup returns CDR1 LNHDA and CDR2 SQIVND (reference sequence). Trimming cost V 6 bases and J 1 base; bases outside gene matches: 6. In DNA, the CDR3 is TGTGCCAGTAGCCTTACGACAGGGTCCTACAATGAGCAGTTCTTC. It is translated as CASSLTTGSYNEQFF.

The genes are TRBV10-2 and TRBJ2-3; D is possibly TRBD2 (6 bases). The germline V gene has CDR1 WSHSY and CDR2 SAAADI. The CDR3 totals 12 residues. The ends were cut back, 6 bases at V and 5 bases at J, with 9 bases in the middle. CDR3 DNA sequence: TGCGCCAGCAGCCCAGCGGGAGATACGCAGTATTTT. This translates into CASSPAGDTQYF.

This clone was seen a handful of times. The gene calls are TRBV5-6 and TRBJ2-7, with 8 bases lining up with TRBD1. Germline V lookup: CDR1 SGHDT, CDR2 YYEEEE. The CDR3 totals 16 residues. Losses at the gene ends were 0 bases for V and 7 bases for J; bases not matched to a gene: 12. As DNA, the CDR3 is TGTGCCAGCAGCTTGGGACAGGGGCGTTCAGGTAGGGAGCAGTACTTC. Translating gives CASSLGQGRSGREQYF.

The chain carries TRBV5-1 and TRBJ2-5; 7 nucleotides match TRBD1. This CDR3 region has 14 residues. V trimming: 4 bases; J trimming: 3 bases; junction bases outside the gene matches: 6. Germline loops: CDR1 SGHRS, CDR2 YFSETQ. The CDR3 here is CASSTPGQKETQYF. CDR3 in DNA: TGCGCCAGCAGCACCCCGGGACAGAAAGAGACCCAGTACTTC.

V and J are TRBV11-2 and TRBJ1-2, with D perhaps matching TRBD1 (6 bases). V lost 5 bases, J lost 0 bases, and 16 bases lay in between. The CDR3 sequence is 16 residues long. Germline V CDR1 and CDR2: SGHAT, FQNNGV. The CDR3 sequence: CASSPWGRESNYGYTF. CDR3 sequence (DNA): TGTGCCAGCAGCCCATGGGGGCGCGAATCTAACTATGGCTACACCTTC.

The chain is built from TRBV4-2 and TRBJ2-2, with 11 bases identical to TRBD1. Trimming at V came to 4 bases and at J to 7 bases, leaving 5 bases not matched to a gene. The CDR3 has 15 amino acids. Germline V gene sequence: CDR1 LGHNA, CDR2 YNFKEQ. CDR3 sequence (DNA): TGTGCCAGCAGCCCGGACAGGGGGCGCGTCGGGGAGCTGTTTTTT. This gives the protein CASSPDRGRVGELFF.

The chain uses TRBV18 and TRBJ1-1; 9 nucleotides agree with TRBD1. V was pared by 6 bases and J by 6 bases, with 11 bases of the junction left unmatched. Germline V gene lookup returns CDR1 KGHSH and CDR2 LQKENI. The CDR3 is made up of 15 amino acids. CDR3 loop: CASSYISGQGSEAFF. In nucleotides, the CDR3 is TGTGCCAGCTCCTACATATCGGGACAGGGTTCTGAAGCTTTCTTT. The full variable domain, with the rest looked up from reference TRBV18 and TRBJ1-1, is NAGVMQNPRHLVRRRGQEARLRCSPMKGHSHVYWYRQLPEEGLKFMVYLQKENIIDESGMPKERFSAEFPKEGPSILRIQQVVRGDSAAYFCASSYISGQGSEAFFGQGTRLTVV.

In this sample, this clone turned up once. The chain couples TRBV28 to TRBJ1-3; 8 bases are shared with TRBD1. The J segment lost 2 bases and the V segment lost 4 bases, leaving 1 base of the junction unmatched. The V gene's germline CDR1 is MDHEN and CDR2 SYDVKM. The CDR3 loop spans 14 amino acids. The CDR3 nucleotides are TGTGCCAGCAGTTCGACAGGGGCTGGAAACACCATATATTTT. Translation: CASSSTGAGNTIYF. The entire variable domain, with the rest obtained from reference TRBV28 and TRBJ1-3, is as follows: DVKVTQSSRYLVKRTGEKVFLECVQDMDHENMFWYRQDPGLGLRLIYFSYDVKMKEKGDIPEGYSVSREKKERFSLILESASTNQTSMYLCASSSTGAGNTIYFGEGSWLTVV.

The chain is built from TRBV6-1 and TRBJ1-2, with D tentatively TRBD1 (6 bases). CDR1 and CDR2 (germline): MNHNS, SASEGT. The V end lost 3 bases, the J end lost 9 bases, and 8 bases lay between the germline ends. The CDR3 has 11 residues. The CDR3 sequence is CASSDRGSYTF. CDR3 DNA: TGTGCCAGCAGTGACAGGGGAAGCTACACCTTC.

The chain joins TRBV7-3 to TRBJ2-2; 14 nucleotides line up with TRBD2. This CDR3 region has 17 residues. The germline V gene has CDR1 SGHTA and CDR2 FQGTGA. V dropped 0 bases and J dropped 9; count of bases not matched to a gene: 6. The CDR3 DNA sequence: TGTGCCAGCAGCTTAACCGGGACTAGCGGGAGTGCGCGGGAGCTGTTTTTT. Protein product: CASSLTGTSGSARELFF.

This clone was recorded a few times. The rearrangement uses TRBV19 and TRBJ2-7, with D perhaps TRBD1 (6 bases). CDR1 is LNHDA, CDR2 SQIVND, per germline (reference sequence). The V gene lost 2 bases and the J gene lost 5 bases, with 10 bases spanning the gap. The CDR3 spans 13 residues. The CDR3 protein is CASSIKGVHEQYF. DNA of the CDR3: TGTGCCAGTAGTATAAAGGGGGTGCACGAGCAGTACTTC.

The rearrangement joins TRBV27 to TRBJ2-7, with 9 nucleotides matching TRBD1. V gave up 0 bases and J gave up 5 bases; unmatched junction bases: 2. The CDR3 extends over 14 amino acids. Germline V gene sequence: CDR1 MNHEY, CDR2 SMNVEV (reference sequence). CDR3 in amino acids: CASSLSTGGNEQYF. CDR3 coding DNA: TGTGCCAGCAGTTTATCGACAGGGGGAAACGAGCAGTACTTC.

The chain has TRBV18 and TRBJ1-1; TRBD1 might be the D (5 bases). V lost 3 bases, J lost 1 base, and 9 bases lay in between. The CDR3 sequence is 14 residues long. Germline-derived CDR1 and CDR2 are KGHSH and LQKENI. The CDR3: CASSPVGENTEAFF. Here the CDR3 DNA reads TGTGCCAGCTCACCGGTAGGGGAGAACACTGAAGCTTTCTTT.

This clone showed up just once. V gene TRBV11-3 combines with J gene TRBJ2-2; 10 bases match TRBD1. This CDR3 is 15 amino acids long. V lost 5 bases to trimming and J lost 4 bases; unmatched junction nucleotides: 4. The V gene's germline CDR1 is SGHNT and CDR2 YENEEA. The CDR3 spells CASSTGQGSTGELFF. In DNA form, the CDR3 reads TGTGCCAGCAGCACGGGACAGGGGAGCACCGGGGAGCTGTTTTTT.

V and J are TRBV20-1 and TRBJ1-1, with D hard to call. CDR3 length: 11 amino acids. Germline V gene data show CDR1 as DFQATT and CDR2 as SNEGSKA (reference sequence). Trimming stripped 0 bases from V and 10 bases from J, with 9 bases between. CDR3 amino acids: CSARELAAAFF. Written as DNA, the CDR3 is TGCAGTGCTAGAGAATTAGCAGCAGCTTTCTTT.

The chain employs TRBV9 and TRBJ2-2; the match to TRBD2 covers 15 bases. The CDR3 is 18 residues long. In germline, CDR1 is SGDLS, CDR2 YYNGEE. V shed 3 bases, J shed 6 bases, and the junction held 9 bases outside the gene matches. CDR3 in DNA: TGTGCCAGCAGCGAAAGGGGGACTAGCGGGAGGTTCGCCGGGGAGCTGTTTTTT. This gives the protein CASSERGTSGRFAGELFF.

This chain connects TRBV27 to TRBJ1-2; D ambiguous. The germline gives CDR1 MNHEY, CDR2 SMNVEV (reference sequence). Trimming shortened V by 4 bases and J by 5 bases, and 17 bases separated the two germline ends. This CDR3 has 15 residues. The CDR3 DNA follows: TGTGCCAGCAGTTACGGTCCGCAACGGGGTTATGGCTACACCTTC. It yields the protein CASSYGPQRGYGYTF.

The chain couples TRBV28 to TRBJ1-2, with TRBD1 identical over 7 bases. The CDR3 contains 15 residues. In germline, CDR1 is MDHEN, CDR2 SYDVKM. V lost 2 bases and J lost 6; bases outside the gene matches: 9. CDR3 in amino acids: CASSLMSGGRDGYTF. CDR3 coding DNA: TGTGCCAGCAGTTTAATGTCAGGGGGAAGGGATGGCTACACCTTC.

The rearrangement links TRBV10-2 to TRBJ2-3; 14 bases map to TRBD2. CDR3 length equals 16 residues. After removal of 7 bases from V and 2 bases from J, the junction contained 5 bases not matched to a gene. Germline V gene lookup returns CDR1 WSHSY and CDR2 SAAADI. The chain's CDR3 is CASTRTSGRNTDTQYF. Written as DNA, the CDR3 is TGCGCCAGCACTCGGACTAGCGGGAGGAACACAGATACGCAGTATTTT.

The rearrangement joins TRBV9 to TRBJ2-5; D call uncertain. CDR3 length: 15 amino acids. Germline values: CDR1 SGDLS, CDR2 YYNGEE. The germline V and J ends were trimmed by 0 bases and 1 base, with 10 bases remaining between them. The CDR3 protein is CASSVEFAFQETQYF. For the CDR3, the DNA is TGTGCCAGCAGCGTAGAATTTGCGTTCCAAGAGACCCAGTACTTC.